Following are 20 T cell receptor beta chains from one sample sequenced in a study of T cell responses to AZD1222 COVID-19 vaccine. Data came from immunoSEQ multiplex PCR; TCRdb stores just in-frame clones and leaves some out. The top ten hold 3.5% to 5% of the sample, which has 150,000 to 200,000 clones, 90% to 95% seen once. Material: peripheral blood, obtained on day 0 of AZD1222 vaccination. These receptors all stem from an adult in good health.

The chain links TRBV7-9 to TRBJ2-7; TRBD2 matches 11 bases. V was clipped by 5 bases and J by 5 bases; unmatched bases: 5. In germline, CDR1 is SEHNR, CDR2 FQNEAQ (reference sequence). CDR3 length: 14 residues. The DNA for the CDR3 is TGTGCCAGCAGCGGAGGGACTAGCGGTAACGAGCAGTACTTC. As protein: CASSGGTSGNEQYF.

V is TRBV27 and J is TRBJ1-2; TRBD1 agrees at 9 bases. Trimming removed 8 bases from V and 2 bases from J; junction bases left unmatched: 6. Germline loops: CDR1 MNHEY, CDR2 SMNVEV (reference sequence). The CDR3 is 14 amino acids. CDR3 region: CASGTGQGNYGYTF. CDR3 DNA: TGTGCCAGCGGGACGGGACAGGGAAACTATGGCTACACCTTC.

This clone came up once. The chain employs TRBV7-8 and TRBJ1-2, with unresolved D. V was trimmed by 2 bases and J by 2 bases, leaving 6 bases between them. The CDR3 spans 13 residues. CDR1 is SGHVS, CDR2 FQNEAQ, per germline. The CDR3 here is CASSLNGNYGYTF. The CDR3, as DNA: TGTGCCAGCAGCTTAAACGGAAACTATGGCTACACCTTC. The full variable domain, completed using reference TRBV7-8 and TRBJ1-2, is GAGVSQSPRYKVAKRGQDVALRCDPISGHVSLFWYQQALGQGPEFLTYFQNEAQLDKSGLPSDRFFAERPEGSVSTLKIQRTQQEDSAVYLCASSLNGNYGYTFGSGTRLTVV.

CDR3 in amino acids: CASSDPGASSYNEQFF. CDR3 in DNA: TGTGCCAGCAGCGACCCGGGGGCTAGCTCCTACAATGAGCAGTTCTTC. The gene calls are TRBV7-9 and TRBJ2-1, with D perhaps assigned TRBD1 or TRBD2 (6 bases each). The length of the CDR3 is 16 residues. The germline V gene has CDR1 SEHNR and CDR2 FQNEAQ (reference sequence). V lost 5 bases, J lost 0 bases, and 14 bases lay in between.

The gene calls are TRBV6-5 and TRBJ2-1, with unresolved D. The CDR3 is 13 amino acids. V was cut by 6 bases and J by 6 bases, with 12 bases left in between. Germline V gene data show CDR1 as MNHEY and CDR2 as SVGAGI. The CDR3, as DNA: TGTGCCAGCAGCCACTTTGGCGGCAATGAGCAGTTCTTC. This encodes CASSHFGGNEQFF.

The V and J genes are TRBV7-2 and TRBJ2-1; D is possibly TRBD1 (5 bases). Germline V gene data show CDR1 as SGHTA and CDR2 as FQGNSA. This CDR3 has 15 residues. V was trimmed by 2 bases and J by 7 bases, leaving 15 bases between them. CDR3 sequence (DNA): TGTGCCAGCAGCTTAAAGGCAGGGTTGGGGAATGAGCAGTTCTTC. This sequence encodes CASSLKAGLGNEQFF.

The rearrangement uses TRBV12-5 and TRBJ2-1; 7 nucleotides match TRBD2. Per germline, CDR1 LGHNT and CDR2 FRNRAP. This CDR3 comprises 20 residues. J was trimmed by 0 bases and V by 0 bases; bases with no gene match: 14. DNA for the CDR3: TGTGCTAGTGGTTTGGTACTCGGGCTAGCGGCATTTATCTCCTACAATGAGCAGTTCTTC. Its protein is CASGLVLGLAAFISYNEQFF.

The chain has TRBV19 and TRBJ1-1, with unresolved D. V was clipped by 5 bases and J by 5 bases, with 15 bases between them. The CDR3 covers 14 residues. Germline CDR1 LNHDA, CDR2 SQIVND (reference sequence). The CDR3 nucleotides read TGTGCCAGTAGTCTCGCGGCGGAAACGACTGAAGCTTTCTTT. It codes for CASSLAAETTEAFF. Variable domain in full (rest from reference TRBV19 and TRBJ1-1): DGGITQSPKYLFRKEGQNVTLSCEQNLNHDAMYWYRQDPGQGLRLIYYSQIVNDFQKGDIAEGYSVSREKKESFPLTVTSAQKNPTAFYLCASSLAAETTEAFFGQGTRLTVV.

V is TRBV6-4 and J is TRBJ2-3; D is unclear. The germline V gene has CDR1 MRHNA and CDR2 SNTAGT. The CDR3 has 14 amino acids. Between the trimmed V and J ends, which lost 4 bases and 0 bases, there was a span of 8 bases. In DNA, the CDR3 is TGTGCCAGCAGTGTTCAGCCTAGCACAGATACGCAGTATTTT. Protein sequence: CASSVQPSTDTQYF.

V and J are TRBV6-4 and TRBJ1-2, with TRBD1 matching over 7 bases. The trim removed 4 bases at V and 8 bases at J, leaving 7 bases unmatched. Germline V gene lookup returns CDR1 MRHNA and CDR2 SNTAGT. CDR3 length: 13 amino acids. In DNA, the CDR3 is TGTGCCAGCAGTGCCACAGGGGACGGCGGCTACACCTTC. This codes for CASSATGDGGYTF.

The chain couples TRBV29-1 to TRBJ1-2; D call uncertain. Germline V lookup: CDR1 SQVTM, CDR2 ANQGSEA. The CDR3 is 12 amino acids. Trimming took off 5 bases at V and 7 bases at J, with 14 bases between the two ends. This chain's CDR3 is CSVHTEMGGYTF. The CDR3 DNA follows: TGCAGCGTTCATACAGAGATGGGTGGCTACACCTTC.

The gene calls are TRBV28 and TRBJ2-1, with no clear D. The germline V and J ends were trimmed by 2 bases and 0 bases, with 11 bases remaining between them. From germline, CDR1 is MDHEN and CDR2 SYDVKM. This CDR3 has 16 residues. The CDR3 nucleotides read TGTGCCAGCAGTTTAATGACACGGAGCTCCTACAATGAGCAGTTCTTC. Residues: CASSLMTRSSYNEQFF. Looking up the rest from reference TRBV28 and TRBJ2-1 gives the full variable domain: DVKVTQSSRYLVKRTGEKVFLECVQDMDHENMFWYRQDPGLGLRLIYFSYDVKMKEKGDIPEGYSVSREKKERFSLILESASTNQTSMYLCASSLMTRSSYNEQFFGPGTRLTVL.

The V and J genes are TRBV6-2 or TRBV6-3 and TRBJ2-3; possibly TRBD1 for D (6 bases). Germline lookup yields CDR1 MNHEY and CDR2 SVGEGT. The CDR3 consists of 21 residues. V lost 1 base, J lost 2 bases, and 28 bases lay in between. CDR3: CASSYWDTASPSRWNTDTQYF. The CDR3 DNA follows: TGTGCCAGCAGTTACTGGGACACGGCTAGCCCTAGCCGTTGGAACACAGATACGCAGTATTTT.

The rearrangement links TRBV6-1 to TRBJ1-2; D uncertain. Germline assignment: CDR1 MNHNS and CDR2 SASEGT. The CDR3 is 15 amino acids. The V end was cut by 2 bases, the J end by 8 bases, with 18 bases between. DNA for the CDR3: TGTGCCAGCAGTGAAAGTAGAGGGAGAGGTTTGGGCTACACCTTC. This encodes CASSESRGRGLGYTF.

This clone was seen just once. This sequence joins TRBV27 and TRBJ2-3, with D unclear. The CDR3 sequence is 15 residues long. Germline lookup yields CDR1 MNHEY and CDR2 SMNVEV (reference sequence). V lost 6 bases and J 2 bases, leaving 15 bases between the germline ends. CDR3 protein: CASSELKLSTDTQYF. The CDR3 DNA reads TGTGCCAGCAGCGAATTAAAACTTTCCACAGATACGCAGTATTTT.

This sequence joins TRBV3-1 (or the pseudogene TRBV3-2) and TRBJ1-5, with 8 bases lining up with TRBD1. V was pared by 2 bases and J by 2 bases, with 2 bases of the junction left unmatched. From germline, CDR1 is LGHDT and CDR2 YNNKEL (reference sequence). CDR3 length: 15 residues. The CDR3 spells CASSQKGQGNQPQHF. CDR3 nucleotide sequence: TGTGCCAGCAGCCAAAAGGGACAGGGCAATCAGCCCCAGCATTTT.

The chain couples TRBV19 to TRBJ1-2; no clear D. Germline CDR1 reads LNHDA; CDR2 reads SQIVND (reference sequence). The CDR3 is 13 residues long. Trimming took 0 bases from V and 4 from J, leaving 6 bases between them. Written as DNA, the CDR3 is TGTGCCAGTAGTATAGACAGTGCCTATGGCTACACCTTC. Translating it yields CASSIDSAYGYTF.

V gene TRBV27 combines with J gene TRBJ2-7; 7 bases fit TRBD2. This CDR3 spans 15 amino acids. The germline V gene has CDR1 MNHEY and CDR2 SMNVEV (reference sequence). With V trimmed by 7 bases and J by 0 bases, 9 bases remained unmatched. CDR3 nucleotides: TGTGCCAGCACCAGAACTAGCGCTCGCTCCTACGAGCAGTACTTC. Translation gives CASTRTSARSYEQYF.

A note on this clone: The same CDR3 also results from other DNA sequences found in this sample. This sequence joins TRBV7-8 and TRBJ2-5; 9 bases line up with TRBD2. Germline V gene lookup returns CDR1 SGHVS and CDR2 FQNEAQ. V was pared by 5 bases and J by 1 base, with 11 bases of the junction left unmatched. There are 17 residues in the CDR3. As DNA, the CDR3 is TGTGCCAGCAGCCTAGGGGGGCTAGCGGGGACCCAAGAGACCCAGTACTTC. Encoded protein: CASSLGGLAGTQETQYF.

This clone was found once. Other DNA sequences in this specimen translate into the identical CDR3. V is TRBV7-9 and J is TRBJ1-1; D unresolved. The CDR3 covers 13 residues. CDR1 is SEHNR and CDR2 is FQNEAQ in the germline V gene (reference sequence). V was trimmed by 3 bases and J by 1 base, leaving 6 bases between them. In nucleotides, the CDR3 is TGTGCCAGCAGCTTCAATGGGAACACTGAAGCTTTCTTT. This sequence encodes CASSFNGNTEAFF.